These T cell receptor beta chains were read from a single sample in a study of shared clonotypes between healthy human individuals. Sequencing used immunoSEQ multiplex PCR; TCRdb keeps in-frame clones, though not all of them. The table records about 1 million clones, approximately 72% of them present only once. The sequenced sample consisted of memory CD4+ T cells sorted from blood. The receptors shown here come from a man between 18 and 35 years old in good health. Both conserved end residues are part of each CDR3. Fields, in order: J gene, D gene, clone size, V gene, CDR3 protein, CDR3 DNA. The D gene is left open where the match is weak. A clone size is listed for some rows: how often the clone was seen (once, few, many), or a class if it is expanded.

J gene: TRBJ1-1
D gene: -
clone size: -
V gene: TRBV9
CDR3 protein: CASSVENLTEPPEAFF
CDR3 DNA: TGTGCCAGCAGCGTAGAAAACTTAACAGAACCTCCTGAAGCTTTCTTT

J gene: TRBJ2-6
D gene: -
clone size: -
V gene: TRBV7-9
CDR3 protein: CASSLGGAATGANVLTF
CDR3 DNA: TGTGCCAGCAGCTTAGGAGGGGCTGCTACTGGGGCCAACGTCCTGACTTTC

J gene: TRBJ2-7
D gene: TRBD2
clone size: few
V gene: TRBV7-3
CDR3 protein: CASSASGGRDEQYF
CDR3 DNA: TGTGCCAGCAGCGCCAGCGGGGGGCGCGACGAGCAGTACTTC

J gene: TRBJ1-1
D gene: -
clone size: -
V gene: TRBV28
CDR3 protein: CASSWGGGRRTEAFF
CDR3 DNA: TGTGCCAGCAGTTGGGGGGGAGGGCGTCGCACTGAAGCTTTCTTT

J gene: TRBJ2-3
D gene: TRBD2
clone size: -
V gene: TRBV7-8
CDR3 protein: CASSSGLEVDTQYF
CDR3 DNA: TGTGCCAGCAGCTCGGGACTAGAGGTAGATACGCAGTATTTT

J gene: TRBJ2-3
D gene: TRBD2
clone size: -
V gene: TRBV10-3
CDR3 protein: CAISDGSGGTDTQYF
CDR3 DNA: TGTGCCATCAGTGACGGTAGCGGGGGTACAGATACGCAGTATTTT

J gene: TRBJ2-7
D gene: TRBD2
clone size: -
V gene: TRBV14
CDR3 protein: CASSPYSRLAGTYEQYF
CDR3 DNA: TGTGCCAGCAGCCCCTACTCAAGACTAGCGGGAACCTACGAGCAGTACTTC

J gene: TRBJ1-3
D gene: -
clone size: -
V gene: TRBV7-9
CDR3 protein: CASSLGITGENTIYF
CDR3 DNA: TGTGCCAGCAGCCTCGGGATCACAGGTGAAAACACCATATATTTT

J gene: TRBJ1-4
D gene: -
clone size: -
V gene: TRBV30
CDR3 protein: CAWRMKSGHTIEKLFF
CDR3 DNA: TGTGCCTGGAGAATGAAGTCAGGGCACACAATTGAAAAACTGTTTTTT

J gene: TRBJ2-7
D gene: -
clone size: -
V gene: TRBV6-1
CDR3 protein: CASSENGPYEQYF
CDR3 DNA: TGTGCCAGCAGTGAGAACGGACCCTACGAGCAGTACTTC

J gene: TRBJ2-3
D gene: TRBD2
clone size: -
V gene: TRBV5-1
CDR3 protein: CASSLVGAGVTDTQYF
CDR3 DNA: TGCGCCAGCAGCTTGGTTGGAGCGGGAGTAACAGATACGCAGTATTTT

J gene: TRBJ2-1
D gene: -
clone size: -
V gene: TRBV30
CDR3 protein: CAWSGFEGREQFF
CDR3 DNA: TGTGCCTGGAGTGGATTTGAGGGCCGGGAGCAGTTCTTC

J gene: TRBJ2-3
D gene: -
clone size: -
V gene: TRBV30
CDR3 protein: CAWSVNGLEDTQYF
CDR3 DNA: TGTGCCTGGAGTGTAAATGGGCTAGAGGATACGCAGTATTTT

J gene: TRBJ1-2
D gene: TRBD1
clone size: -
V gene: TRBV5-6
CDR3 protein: CASSLLEGASWGYTF
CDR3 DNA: TGTGCCAGCAGCTTGCTTGAGGGGGCTTCATGGGGCTACACCTTC

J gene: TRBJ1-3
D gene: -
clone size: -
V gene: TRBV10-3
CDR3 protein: CAISSGNSGNTIYF
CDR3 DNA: TGTGCCATCAGTTCGGGGAACTCTGGAAACACCATATATTTT

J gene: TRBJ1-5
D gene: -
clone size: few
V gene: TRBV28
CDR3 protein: CASSRGNQPQHF
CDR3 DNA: TGTGCCAGCAGTCGAGGCAATCAGCCCCAGCATTTT

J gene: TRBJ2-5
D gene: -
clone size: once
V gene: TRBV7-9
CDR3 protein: CASSLIARETQYF
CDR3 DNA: TGTGCCAGCAGCTTAATAGCACGCGAGACCCAGTACTTC

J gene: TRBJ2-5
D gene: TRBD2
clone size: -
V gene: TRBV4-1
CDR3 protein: CASSQGRGGTQETQYF
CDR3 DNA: TGCGCCAGCAGCCAAGGGCGGGGGGGAACACAAGAGACCCAGTACTTC

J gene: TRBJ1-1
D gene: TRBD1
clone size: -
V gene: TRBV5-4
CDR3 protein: CASSSDRATEAFF
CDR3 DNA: TGTGCCAGCAGTTCCGACAGGGCCACTGAAGCTTTCTTT

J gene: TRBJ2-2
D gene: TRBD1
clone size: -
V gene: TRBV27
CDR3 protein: CASRGQGTTNTGELFF
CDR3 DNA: TGTGCCAGCAGGGGACAGGGGACGACGAACACCGGGGAGCTGTTTTTT

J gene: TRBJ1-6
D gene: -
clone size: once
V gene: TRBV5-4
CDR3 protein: CASSPQAGGSSPLHF
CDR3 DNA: TGTGCCAGCAGCCCCCAGGCGGGGGGCAGTTCACCCCTCCACTTT

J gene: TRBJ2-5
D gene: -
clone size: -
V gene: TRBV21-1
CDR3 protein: CASSPRGAETQYF
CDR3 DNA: TGTGCCAGCAGCCCACGGGGGGCCGAGACCCAGTACTTC

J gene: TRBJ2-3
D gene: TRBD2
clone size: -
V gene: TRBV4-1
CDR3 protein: CASSLGLAGSKGSTDTQYF
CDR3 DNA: TGCGCCAGCAGCCTTGGACTAGCGGGCTCCAAGGGTAGCACAGATACGCAGTATTTT

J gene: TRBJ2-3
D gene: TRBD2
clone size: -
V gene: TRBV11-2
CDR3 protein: CASSLDGRGTDTQYF
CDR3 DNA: TGTGCCAGCAGCTTAGACGGGAGGGGCACAGATACGCAGTATTTT

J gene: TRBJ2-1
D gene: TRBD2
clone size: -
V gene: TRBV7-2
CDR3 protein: CASTGAGWAGEWGEQFF
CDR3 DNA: TGTGCCAGCACCGGAGCGGGGTGGGCGGGAGAGTGGGGTGAGCAGTTCTTC

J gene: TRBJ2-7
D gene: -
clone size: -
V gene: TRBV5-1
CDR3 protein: CASSLFGGYEQYF
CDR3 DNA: TGCGCCAGCAGCTTGTTCGGAGGCTACGAGCAGTACTTC

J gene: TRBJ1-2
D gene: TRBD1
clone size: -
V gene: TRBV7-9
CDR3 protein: CASSFLQGTGYTF
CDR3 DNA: TGTGCCAGCAGCTTTTTACAGGGGACGGGCTACACCTTC

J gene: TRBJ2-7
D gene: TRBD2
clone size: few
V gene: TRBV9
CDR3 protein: CASSVSGGGLSEQYF
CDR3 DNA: TGTGCCAGCAGCGTTAGCGGGGGAGGTCTGTCCGAGCAGTACTTC

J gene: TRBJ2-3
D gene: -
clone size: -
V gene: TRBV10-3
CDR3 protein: CAISDGAGDTQYF
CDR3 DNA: TGTGCCATCAGTGATGGGGCAGGGGATACGCAGTATTTT

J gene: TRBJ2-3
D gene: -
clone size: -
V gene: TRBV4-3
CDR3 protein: CASSQESGPSAGDTQYF
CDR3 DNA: TGCGCCAGCAGCCAAGAAAGTGGCCCCTCGGCGGGAGATACGCAGTATTTT

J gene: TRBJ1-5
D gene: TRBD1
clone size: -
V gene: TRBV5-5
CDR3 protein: CASSVSGTGGNQPQHF
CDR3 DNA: TGTGCCAGCAGCGTGTCCGGGACAGGGGGCAATCAGCCCCAGCATTTT

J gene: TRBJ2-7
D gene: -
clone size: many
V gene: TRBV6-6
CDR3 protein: CASSYGQTYEQYF
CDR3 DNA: TGTGCCAGCAGTTACGGACAGACCTACGAGCAGTACTTC

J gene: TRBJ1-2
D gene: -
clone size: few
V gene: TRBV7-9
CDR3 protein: CASSLEFNRLNYGYTF
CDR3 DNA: TGTGCCAGCAGCTTAGAGTTTAACAGACTCAACTATGGCTACACCTTC